This T cell receptor (beta chain) was sequenced for a study of blood T cell repertoires in COVID-19. About the study: Acute and convalescent COVID-19 samples came from the United States, Italy and Spain. PBMCs, B-cell-depleted T cells, or T cells were the source of the cDNA or gDNA that made up the material.

CDR3 length: 14 residues. CDR1 and CDR2 (germline): SGHVS, FQNEAQ. Trimming shortened V by 1 base and J by 5 bases, and 11 bases separated the two germline ends. Source study methods: Scientists estimated how many nucleated cells there were by amplifying reference gene primers. Assay: immunoSEQ multiplex PCR; the TCRdb copy retains only in-frame clones and omits some. Clone size and the V and J calls come from that table; the DNA yielded D and trimming. Of hundreds of thousands of clones detected, roughly 90% appear once; the ten largest clones hold 2.2%. This sequence joins TRBV7-8 and TRBJ1-2; possibly TRBD1 for D (6 bases). Sequencing was performed on peripheral blood. This receptor was identified in a woman in her 50s with acute or convalescent COVID-19. The CDR3 bases are TGTGCCAGCAGCTTAGACAGGGATAGGTATGGCTACACCTTC. Protein sequence: CASSLDRDRYGYTF.